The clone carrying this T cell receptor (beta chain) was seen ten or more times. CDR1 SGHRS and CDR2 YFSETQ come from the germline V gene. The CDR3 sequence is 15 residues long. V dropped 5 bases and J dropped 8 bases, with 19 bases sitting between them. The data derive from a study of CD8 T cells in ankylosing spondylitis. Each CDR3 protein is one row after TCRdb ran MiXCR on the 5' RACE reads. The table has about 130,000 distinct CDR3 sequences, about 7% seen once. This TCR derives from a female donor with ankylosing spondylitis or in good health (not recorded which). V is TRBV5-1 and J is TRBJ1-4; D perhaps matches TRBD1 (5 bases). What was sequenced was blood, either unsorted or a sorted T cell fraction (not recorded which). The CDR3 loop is CASSSDQGEGEKLFF. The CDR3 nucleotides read TGCGCCAGCAGTTCCGACCAGGGAGAGGGCGAAAAACTGTTTTTT.